This T cell receptor (beta chain) was captured by sequencing in a study of T-cell reconstitution after alpha-beta-depleted transplantation in children. With 4 bases clipped from V and 6 bases from J, the junction kept 10 bases outside the gene matches. CDR3 length: 15 amino acids. The authors prepared the TCRbeta library with unique molecular identifiers. MiXCR was run by TCRdb on the PCR reads, yielding one entry per CDR3 protein. This sample has approximately 980,000 distinct CDR3 sequences; around 30% occur once, and the top ten carry over 25%. As for this clonotype: What it recognizes is unknown.

Whole-study results and caveats: By one year post-transplant, T-cell counts and diversity largely arose from T cells that were newly produced. Where some patients showed high TCRbeta diversity at day 60, it came from recipient T cells and thymic progenitors that had survived. Roughly two months post-transplant, alpha-beta T cells reportedly originated from several hundred graft clones that had expanded.

V and J are TRBV12-3 or TRBV12-4 and TRBJ2-7, with TRBD1 matching 9 bases. The sequence was collected from a boy less than two years old who had a stem cell transplant for SCID, so the T cells may come from the graft donor. Sequenced material: PBMCs, mostly from graft donor cells, taken 360 days after TCRalphabeta/CD19-depleted stem cell transplant. CDR3 nucleotides: TGTGCCAGCAGTTCCTCTTGGGACAGGGTTGGCGAGCAGTACTTC. It translates to CASSSSWDRVGEQYF.